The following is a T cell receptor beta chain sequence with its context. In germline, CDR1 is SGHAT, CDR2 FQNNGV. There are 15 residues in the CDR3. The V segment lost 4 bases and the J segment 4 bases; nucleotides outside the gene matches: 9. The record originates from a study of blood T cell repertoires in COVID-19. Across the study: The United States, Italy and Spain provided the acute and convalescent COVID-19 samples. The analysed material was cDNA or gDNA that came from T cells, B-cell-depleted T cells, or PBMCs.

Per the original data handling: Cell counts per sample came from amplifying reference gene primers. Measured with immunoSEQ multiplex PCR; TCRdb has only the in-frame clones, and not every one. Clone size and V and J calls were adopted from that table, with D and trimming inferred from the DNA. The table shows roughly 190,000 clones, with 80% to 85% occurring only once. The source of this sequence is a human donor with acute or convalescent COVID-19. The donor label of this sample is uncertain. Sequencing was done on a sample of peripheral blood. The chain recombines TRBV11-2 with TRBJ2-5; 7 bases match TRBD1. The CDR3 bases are TGTGCCAGCAGCTCCGGACAGGTAAAGGGAGAGACCCAGTACTTC. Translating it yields CASSSGQVKGETQYF. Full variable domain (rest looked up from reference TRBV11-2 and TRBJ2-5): EAGVAQSPRYKIIEKRQSVAFWCNPISGHATLYWYQQILGQGPKLLIQFQNNGVVDDSQLPKDRFSAERLKGVDSTLKIQPAKLEDSAVYLCASSSGQVKGETQYFGPGTRLLVL.